The next 25 T cell receptor beta chains were all read from a single sample in a study of CD8+CD57+ T cells in acquired aplastic anemia. Profiles of TCR beta VDJ and CDR3 were generated from a genomic DNA template. Using its own MiXCR run on the reads, TCRdb lists one record per CDR3 protein. The sample records some 290,000 distinct CDR3 sequences, around 60% being singletons. Sequencing was done on a sample of sorted CD4+, CD8+, or CD8+CD57+ T cells (not recorded which) from PBMCs. These TCRs come from a human donor with severe aplastic anemia or a healthy control (not recorded which).

V and J are TRBV28 and TRBJ2-3; D may match TRBD1 or TRBD2 (5 bases each). Germline V gene data show CDR1 as MDHEN and CDR2 as SYDVKM. Trimming stripped 5 bases from V and 5 bases from J, with 17 bases between. This CDR3 contains 15 residues. The CDR3 DNA reads as TGTGCCAGCAGTCCATCCGGGACCGATGGAGATACGCAGTATTTT. Its translation is CASSPSGTDGDTQYF.

This clonotype has just a few counts. The chain couples TRBV18 to TRBJ2-3; 8 nucleotides align to TRBD2. Unmatched junction bases numbered 5, after V lost 1 base and J lost 2 bases. Germline assignment: CDR1 KGHSH and CDR2 LQKENI. This CDR3 has 16 amino acids. CDR3 sequence (DNA): TGTGCCAGCTCACCACTTGCTAGCGGGTACACAGATACGCAGTATTTT. This gives the protein CASSPLASGYTDTQYF. Combining the CDR3 with reference TRBV18 and TRBJ2-3 gives the whole variable domain NAGVMQNPRHLVRRRGQEARLRCSPMKGHSHVYWYRQLPEEGLKFMVYLQKENIIDESGMPKERFSAEFPKEGPSILRIQQVVRGDSAAYFCASSPLASGYTDTQYFGPGTRLTVL.

The genes are TRBV19 and TRBJ1-5; 7 bases align to TRBD1. CDR3 length equals 15 residues. V was pared by 5 bases and J by 7 bases, with 11 bases of the junction left unmatched. From germline, CDR1 is LNHDA and CDR2 SQIVND (reference sequence). As DNA, the CDR3 is TGTGCCAGTAGTCCCCTCGACAGGGATGGACAGCCCCAGCATTTT. Amino acid sequence: CASSPLDRDGQPQHF.

The chain carries TRBV2 and TRBJ2-7; D call uncertain. The CDR3 has 16 amino acids. The V gene's germline CDR1 is SNHLY and CDR2 FYNNEI. V was shortened by 6 bases and J by 0 bases, with 18 bases between the two germline ends. The CDR3 sequence: CASSHITEALSYEQYF. CDR3 bases: TGTGCCAGCAGCCACATCACGGAAGCTCTCTCCTACGAGCAGTACTTC.

This chain connects TRBV7-3 to TRBJ1-2; 8 nucleotides align to TRBD1. The CDR3 loop spans 14 amino acids. The J segment lost 4 bases and the V segment lost 5 bases, leaving 6 bases of the junction unmatched. Germline CDR1 and CDR2: SGHTA and FQGTGA. CDR3: CASSLSTGGYGYTF. The CDR3 nucleotides read TGTGCCAGCAGCCTATCAACAGGGGGCTATGGCTACACCTTC. The variable domain in full, completed from reference TRBV7-3 and TRBJ1-2, reads GAGVSQTPSNKVTEKGKYVELRCDPISGHTALYWYRQSLGQGPEFLIYFQGTGAADDSGLPNDRFFAVRPEGSVSTLKIQRTERGDSAVYLCASSLSTGGYGYTFGSGTRLTVV.

This chain connects TRBV7-3 to TRBJ1-1; 8 bases agree with TRBD1. J lost 8 bases, V lost 4 bases, and 6 bases had no gene match. CDR3 length: 13 residues. Germline values: CDR1 SGHTA, CDR2 FQGTGA. The CDR3 DNA reads TGTGCCAGCAGCTCCGGACAGGGAGGGGAAGCTTTCTTT. Its protein is CASSSGQGGEAFF.

V usage is TRBV11-2 and J usage is TRBJ1-1, with TRBD1 as a possible D gene (6 bases). Looked up from germline, CDR1 is SGHAT and CDR2 is FQNNGV. The CDR3 is made up of 15 amino acids. Deletions cut 5 bases from V and 7 bases from J, with 20 bases between. The CDR3 DNA reads TGTGCCAGCAGCCCTTGGACAGCGAGGGCGGGTGAAGCTTTCTTT. Translated: CASSPWTARAGEAFF.

The rearrangement links TRBV11-2 to TRBJ1-1, with D perhaps matching TRBD1 (5 bases). Germline CDR1 is SGHAT and CDR2 is FQNNGV. The V and J ends lost 5 bases and 6 bases respectively, with 13 bases between them. The CDR3 is 13 residues long. CDR3 coding DNA: TGTGCCAGCAGCGGGTACCTGGGGGCTGAAGCTTTCTTT. It yields the protein CASSGYLGAEAFF.

Regarding this clonotype: Here the CDR3 omits its conserved ending phenylalanine or tryptophan, so a read error is the likely source. The chain couples TRBV7-2 to TRBJ1-2; D remains unclear. Trimming pared 3 bases from V and 0 bases from J, leaving 32 bases between. The germline V gene encodes CDR1 SGHTA and CDR2 FQGNSA. The CDR3 totals 22 residues. CDR3 amino acids: CASSFYPFRVAIFLCANYGYTL. The CDR3 nucleotides are TGTGCCAGCAGCTTCTACCCTTTTAGAGTGGCTATATTCTTATGTGCTAACTATGGCTACACCCTC.

This clonotype was detected many times. The chain combines TRBV20-1 with TRBJ1-5, with 8 bases that match TRBD1. V shed 6 bases, J shed 2 bases, and the junction held 9 bases outside the gene matches. The V gene's germline CDR1 is DFQATT and CDR2 SNEGSKA (reference sequence). The CDR3 extends over 15 amino acids. The chain's CDR3 is CSASRGRVGNQPQHF. For the CDR3, the DNA is TGCAGTGCCTCCAGGGGGCGAGTTGGCAATCAGCCCCAGCATTTT.

The rearrangement joins TRBV7-6 to TRBJ1-1, with D possibly matching TRBD1 (5 bases). CDR3 length equals 14 residues. In germline, CDR1 is SGHVS, CDR2 FNYEAQ. Trimming cost V 0 bases and J 5 bases, with 10 bases left between them. CDR3 DNA: TGTGCCAGCAGCTTAGCATCCCGGGGGACTGAAGCTTTCTTT. This encodes CASSLASRGTEAFF.

This chain connects TRBV10-2 to TRBJ2-7, with TRBD2 as a possible D gene (5 bases). This CDR3 has 15 residues. With 8 bases removed from V and 3 bases from J, the gap between germline ends came to 20 bases. CDR1 and CDR2 (germline): WSHSY, SAAADI. In DNA form, the CDR3 reads TGCGCCAGCGGTCAACTTACTTCGGCGGGCTACGAGCAGTACTTC. Protein sequence: CASGQLTSAGYEQYF.

This clonotype came up many times. The chain has TRBV5-1 and TRBJ2-3; 9 nucleotides agree with TRBD2. The J segment lost 2 bases and the V segment lost 6 bases, leaving 4 bases of the junction unmatched. Germline V gene data show CDR1 as SGHRS and CDR2 as YFSETQ. The CDR3 consists of 14 residues. The CDR3 sequence is CASNIAGVTDTQYF. Written as DNA, the CDR3 is TGCGCCAGCAACATAGCGGGGGTCACAGATACGCAGTATTTT.

The rearrangement joins TRBV5-6 to TRBJ2-1, with 9 bases aligning to TRBD2. CDR3 size: 15 residues. Germline V gene data show CDR1 as SGHDT and CDR2 as YYEEEE. Trimming cost V 1 base and J 8 bases; bases outside gene matches: 7. In DNA, the CDR3 is TGTGCCAGCAGCTTGACTAGCGGGTTATGGTATGAGCAGTTCTTC. Its protein product is CASSLTSGLWYEQFF.

This clonotype was counted ten times or more. The gene calls are TRBV5-8 and TRBJ1-1; TRBD1 matches at 8 bases. Germline V gives CDR1 SGHTS, CDR2 YDEGEE. Germline trimming cut 6 bases from V and 4 bases from J; bases unmatched to any gene: 11. The CDR3 spans 15 residues. The CDR3 DNA follows: TGTGCCAGCACCAAAAACAGGGGGGAGAGCACTGAAGCTTTCTTT. Encoded protein: CASTKNRGESTEAFF.

This clonotype was seen more than once but under ten times. This chain uses TRBV7-8 with TRBJ2-1; D assignment may be TRBD1 or TRBD2 (5 bases each). V lost 3 bases and J lost 5, with 11 bases in between. The germline gives CDR1 SGHVS, CDR2 FQNEAQ. The CDR3 covers 14 residues. CDR3 region: CASSLMGTHNEQFF. The DNA for the CDR3 is TGTGCCAGCAGCTTGATGGGGACCCACAATGAGCAGTTCTTC.

This chain connects TRBV20-1 to TRBJ2-3; 9 nucleotides match TRBD1. Germline CDR1 and CDR2: DFQATT and SNEGSKA (reference sequence). J gave up 1 base and V 5 bases, and 10 bases lay outside the gene matches. The CDR3 consists of 16 residues. The CDR3 nucleotides are TGCAGTGCTCGCGGTACAGGGGGCTCGCGCACAGATACGCAGTATTTT. Its protein is CSARGTGGSRTDTQYF.

This clonotype was counted many times. J is TRBJ1-2 and V is TRBV3-1; unclear D gene. CDR1 is LGHDT and CDR2 is YNNKEL in the germline V gene (reference sequence). The length of the CDR3 is 14 residues. V lost 0 bases, J lost 1 base, and 6 bases lay in between. CDR3 region: CASSQERINYGYTF. The CDR3 bases are TGTGCCAGCAGCCAAGAGCGGATTAACTATGGCTACACCTTC. Full variable domain (outside the CDR3, taken from reference TRBV3-1 and TRBJ1-2): DTAVSQTPKYLVTQMGNDKSIKCEQNLGHDTMYWYKQDSKKFLKIMFSYNNKELIINETVPNRFSPKSPDKAHLNLHINSLELGDSAVYFCASSQERINYGYTFGSGTRLTVV.

This chain links TRBV12-3 or TRBV12-4 with TRBJ1-2, with 10 bases aligning to TRBD1. The CDR3 sequence is 16 residues long. Losses at the gene ends were 4 bases for V and 5 bases for J; bases not matched to a gene: 10. The CDR3 DNA follows: TGTGCCAGCAGTTCCCTTGACAGGGGGCGGTCTTATGGCTACACCTTC. It translates to CASSSLDRGRSYGYTF.

The V and J genes are TRBV19 and TRBJ2-4, with D perhaps being TRBD1 or TRBD2 (5 bases each). CDR3 size: 14 residues. Germline V gives CDR1 LNHDA, CDR2 SQIVND (reference sequence). Trimming left V 3 bases short and J 0 bases short, with 6 bases between. The CDR3 DNA follows: TGTGCCAGTAGTATGGGGGTAGCCAAAAACATTCAGTACTTC. This translates into CASSMGVAKNIQYF.

The gene calls are TRBV7-3 and TRBJ1-2; TRBD1 matches at 12 bases. The CDR3 spans 16 residues. CDR1 SGHTA and CDR2 FQGTGA come from the germline V gene. V shed 2 bases, J shed 6 bases, and the junction held 7 bases outside the gene matches. In DNA form, the CDR3 reads TGTGCCAGCAGCTTAGGGGGGACAGGGGGCATGAATGGCTACACCTTC. Translation gives CASSLGGTGGMNGYTF.

Remarks on this clonotype: Germline and junction disagree at one end, which may indicate a read error. The chain combines TRBV3-1 with TRBJ1-2; TRBD1 matches at 7 bases. CDR1 is LGHDT, CDR2 YNNKEL, per germline (reference sequence). This CDR3 has 16 residues. CDR3 in amino acids: CASGQDPTGRYYGYTF. The CDR3 DNA reads TGTGCCAGCGGCCAAGATCCGACAGGGAGATACTATGGCTACACCTTC. Full variable domain (remainder filled in from reference TRBV3-1 and TRBJ1-2): DTAVSQTPKYLVTQMGNDKSIKCEQNLGHDTMYWYKQDSKKFLKIMFSYNNKELIINETVPNRFSPKSPDKAHLNLHINSLELGDSAVYFCASGQDPTGRYYGYTFGSGTRLTVV.

This clonotype appeared a single time. This chain connects TRBV5-4 to TRBJ2-1; 8 bases are shared with TRBD2. Losses at the gene ends were 4 bases for V and 6 bases for J; bases not matched to a gene: 18. The germline CDR1 and CDR2 sequences are SGHNT and YYREEE (reference sequence). The length of the CDR3 is 18 residues. CDR3 nucleotides: TGTGCCAGCAGCCCAATCGTGGCGGGAGGACAGACGGGCAATGAGCAGTTCTTC. It is translated as CASSPIVAGGQTGNEQFF.

CDR3 loop: CASAGPTENTIYF. The CDR3 DNA reads TGTGCCAGCGCGGGACCGACGGAAAACACCATATATTTT. The chain has TRBV9 and TRBJ1-3; D might be TRBD1 (5 bases). The CDR3 has 13 amino acids. Trimming removed 7 bases at V and 6 bases at J, with 14 bases between. CDR1 is SGDLS, CDR2 YYNGEE, per germline.

CDR3 in amino acids: CASSLDRTGGQYF. For the CDR3, the DNA is TGTGCCAGCAGCTTAGATCGGACAGGGGGGCAGTACTTC. V and J are TRBV7-2 and TRBJ2-7; 10 nucleotides line up with TRBD1. V dropped 1 base and J dropped 9; count of bases not matched to a gene: 3. Germline CDR1 is SGHTA and CDR2 is FQGNSA. The CDR3 is 13 residues long.